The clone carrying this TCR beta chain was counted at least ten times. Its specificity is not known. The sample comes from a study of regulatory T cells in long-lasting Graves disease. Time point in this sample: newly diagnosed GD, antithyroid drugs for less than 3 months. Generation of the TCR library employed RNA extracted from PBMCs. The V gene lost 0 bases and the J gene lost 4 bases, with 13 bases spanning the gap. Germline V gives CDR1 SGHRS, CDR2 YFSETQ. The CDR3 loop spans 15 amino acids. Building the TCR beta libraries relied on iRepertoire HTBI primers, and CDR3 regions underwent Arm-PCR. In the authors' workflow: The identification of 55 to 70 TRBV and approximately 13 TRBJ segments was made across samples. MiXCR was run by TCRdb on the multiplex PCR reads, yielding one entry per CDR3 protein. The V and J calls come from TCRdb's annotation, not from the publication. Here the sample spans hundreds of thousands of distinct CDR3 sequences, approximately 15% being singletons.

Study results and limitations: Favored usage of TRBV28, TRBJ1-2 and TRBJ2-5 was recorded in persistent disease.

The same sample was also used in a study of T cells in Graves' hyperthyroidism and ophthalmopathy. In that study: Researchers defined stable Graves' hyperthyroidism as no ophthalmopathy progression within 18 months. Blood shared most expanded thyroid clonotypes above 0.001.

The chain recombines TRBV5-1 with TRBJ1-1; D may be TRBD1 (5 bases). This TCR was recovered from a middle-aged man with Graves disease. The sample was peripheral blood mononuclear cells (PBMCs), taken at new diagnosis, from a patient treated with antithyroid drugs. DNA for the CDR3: TGCGCCAGCAGCTTGGGGGGCTGGGAAGGCACTGAAGCTTTCTTT. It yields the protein CASSLGGWEGTEAFF.